Listed here are 9 T cell receptor beta chains from one sample, sequenced in a study of cytomegalovirus exposure and HLA in healthy donors. The assay was immunoSEQ multiplex PCR, and TCRdb's table has in-frame clones only and misses some. Here the sample spans 200,000 or so clones, more than 65% being singletons. The sample comprised PBMCs. These receptors all come from a woman in her thirties in good health and CMV-seropositive.

The V call is TRBV5-1, the J call TRBJ2-7; 11 bases line up with TRBD1. The CDR3 spans 16 residues. The trim removed 0 bases at V and 3 bases at J, leaving 5 bases unmatched. Germline CDR1 reads SGHRS; CDR2 reads YFSETQ. The DNA for the CDR3 is TGCGCCAGCAGCTTGGCCGGGACAGGGGGAATCTACGAGCAGTACTTC. Translated, it gives CASSLAGTGGIYEQYF.

The chain carries TRBV7-9 and TRBJ2-7; D gene unclear. V gave up 3 bases and J gave up 5 bases, with 8 bases separating them. Germline V lookup: CDR1 SEHNR, CDR2 FQNEAQ (reference sequence). The CDR3 loop spans 12 amino acids. The CDR3 DNA follows: TGTGCCAGCAGCTTTGCGGAAAACGAGCAGTACTTC. Its translation: CASSFAENEQYF.

The gene calls are TRBV6-1 and TRBJ2-7, with TRBD1 matching over 9 bases. The CDR3 consists of 15 residues. The trim removed 2 bases at V and 4 bases at J, leaving 6 bases unmatched. CDR1 MNHNS and CDR2 SASEGT come from the germline V gene. The CDR3 spells CASSEMGQGFYEQYF. CDR3 nucleotide sequence: TGTGCCAGCAGTGAAATGGGACAGGGATTTTACGAGCAGTACTTC.

The chain recombines TRBV21-1 with TRBJ2-3; the table assigns TRBD1, which was not confirmed against the DNA. TRBV21-1 is given as a pseudogene. The CDR3 runs 15 residues. In DNA, the CDR3 is TGTGCCAGCAGCAAGACAGGGGATTTTCCAGATACGCAGTATTTT. This encodes CASSKTGDFPDTQYF.

This clone was counted between two and nine times. The V call is TRBV28, the J call TRBJ2-7; D might be TRBD2 (6 bases). With 5 bases removed from V and 1 base from J, the gap between germline ends came to 12 bases. CDR1 MDHEN and CDR2 SYDVKM come from the germline V gene. The length of the CDR3 is 14 residues. CDR3 coding DNA: TGTGCCAGCAGTCGTATAGCGGAATCCTACGAGCAGTACTTC. Encoded protein: CASSRIAESYEQYF.

The chain is built from TRBV6-4 and TRBJ2-1; D might be TRBD2 (6 bases). The V gene lost 3 bases and the J gene lost 0 bases, with 9 bases spanning the gap. The CDR3 runs to 15 residues. CDR1 and CDR2 (germline): MRHNA, SNTAGT. In DNA, the CDR3 is TGTGCCAGCAGTGATGGCGGGGACTCCTACAATGAGCAGTTCTTC. Residues: CASSDGGDSYNEQFF.

The rearrangement links TRBV29-1 to TRBJ2-7, with 8 nucleotides matching TRBD2. In germline, CDR1 is SQVTM, CDR2 ANQGSEA. CDR3 length: 14 amino acids. V trimming: 6 bases; J trimming: 8 bases; junction bases outside the gene matches: 15. The CDR3 reads CSVRRPGLGIQQYF. The CDR3 nucleotides are TGCAGCGTAAGGCGACCGGGACTAGGGATTCAGCAGTACTTC.

The chain has TRBV7-9 and TRBJ1-1, with D tentatively TRBD1 (5 bases). From germline, CDR1 is SEHNR and CDR2 FQNEAQ (reference sequence). This CDR3 contains 15 residues. V was pared by 2 bases and J by 2 bases, with 12 bases between. CDR3 in amino acids: CASSLPRGQNTEAFF. For the CDR3, the DNA is TGTGCCAGCAGCTTACCTCGCGGACAAAACACTGAAGCTTTCTTT.

The chain employs TRBV6-5 and TRBJ1-1, with D perhaps matching TRBD1 (5 bases). The V gene lost 2 bases and the J gene lost 4 bases, with 11 bases spanning the gap. The CDR3 is made up of 14 amino acids. CDR1 and CDR2 from the germline V gene are MNHEY and SVGAGI. The CDR3 sequence: CASSYPGGTTEAFF. CDR3 DNA sequence: TGTGCCAGCAGTTACCCGGGGGGGACCACTGAAGCTTTCTTT.